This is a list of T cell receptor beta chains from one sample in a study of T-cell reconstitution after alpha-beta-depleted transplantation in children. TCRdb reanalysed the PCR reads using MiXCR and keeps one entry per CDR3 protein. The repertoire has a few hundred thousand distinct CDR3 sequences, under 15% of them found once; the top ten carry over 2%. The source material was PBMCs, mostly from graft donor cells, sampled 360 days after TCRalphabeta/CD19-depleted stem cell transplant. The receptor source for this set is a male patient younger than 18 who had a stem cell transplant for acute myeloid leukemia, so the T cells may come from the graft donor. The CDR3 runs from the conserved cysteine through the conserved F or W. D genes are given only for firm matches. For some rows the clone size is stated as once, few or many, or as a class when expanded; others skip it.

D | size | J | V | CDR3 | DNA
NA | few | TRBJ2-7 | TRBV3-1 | CASSQDRGLFYEQYF | TGTGCCAGCAGCCAAGACAGGGGACTCTTCTACGAGCAGTACTTC
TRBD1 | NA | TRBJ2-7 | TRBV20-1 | CSARAPGTGPYEQYF | TGCAGTGCTAGAGCCCCCGGGACAGGCCCTTACGAGCAGTACTTC
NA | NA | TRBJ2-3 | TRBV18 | CASSPLRGASTDTQYF | TGTGCCAGCTCACCACTACGAGGGGCGAGCACAGATACGCAGTATTTT
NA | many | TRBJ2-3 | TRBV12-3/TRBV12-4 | CASRPGVASSTDTQYF | TGTGCCAGCAGGCCCGGGGTGGCCTCTAGCACAGATACGCAGTATTTT
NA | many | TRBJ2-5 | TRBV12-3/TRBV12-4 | CASSLEGRYQETQYF | TGTGCCAGCAGTTTAGAGGGCCGGTACCAAGAGACCCAGTACTTC
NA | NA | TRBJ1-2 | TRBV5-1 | CASSEPDGLNYGYTF | TGCGCCAGCAGCGAACCTGACGGCTTAAACTATGGCTACACCTTC
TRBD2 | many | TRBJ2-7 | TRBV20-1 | CSAWTSPLGFEQYF | TGCAGTGCTTGGACTAGCCCTCTTGGATTTGAGCAGTACTTC
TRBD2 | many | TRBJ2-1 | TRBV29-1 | CSVQGPSGVPANEQFF | TGCAGCGTCCAGGGACCAAGCGGGGTCCCTGCGAATGAGCAGTTCTTC
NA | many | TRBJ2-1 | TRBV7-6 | CASSLMRGRLNNEQFF | TGTGCCAGCAGCTTAATGCGGGGCCGTTTGAACAATGAGCAGTTCTTC
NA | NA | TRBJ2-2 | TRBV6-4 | CASSGGTGHTGELFF | TGTGCCAGCAGTGGTGGGACGGGACACACCGGGGAGCTGTTTTTT
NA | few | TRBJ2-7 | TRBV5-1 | CASSTRRTDSYEQYF | TGCGCCAGCAGCACCAGGCGCACGGACTCCTACGAGCAGTACTTC
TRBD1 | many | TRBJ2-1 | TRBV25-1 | CASSERRQGAHNEQFF | TGTGCCAGCAGTGAGCGGCGGCAGGGGGCTCACAATGAGCAGTTCTTC
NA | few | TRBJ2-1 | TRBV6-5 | CASSYPDERAYNEQFF | TGTGCTAGCAGTTACCCGGACGAGAGGGCTTACAATGAGCAGTTCTTC
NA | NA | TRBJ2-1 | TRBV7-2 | CASSLARTSNYNEQFF | TGTGCCAGCAGCTTAGCTAGAACTAGCAATTACAATGAGCAGTTCTTC
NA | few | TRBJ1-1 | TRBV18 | CASSPWIRRFLNTEAFF | TGTGCCAGCTCACCATGGATAAGGCGGTTCCTGAACACTGAAGCTTTCTTT
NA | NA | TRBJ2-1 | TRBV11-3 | CASSLDPRRIHEQFF | TGTGCCAGCAGCTTAGATCCGCGGAGGATCCATGAGCAGTTCTTC
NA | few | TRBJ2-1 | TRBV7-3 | CASSVQGPIYNEQFF | TGTGCCAGCAGCGTACAGGGCCCCATCTACAATGAGCAGTTCTTC
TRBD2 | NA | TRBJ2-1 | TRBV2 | CASSGFTSGRNNEQFF | TGTGCCAGCAGTGGTTTTACTAGCGGGCGAAACAATGAGCAGTTCTTC
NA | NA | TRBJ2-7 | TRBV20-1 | CSARDPQGTGEQYF | TGCAGTGCTAGAGATCCACAGGGTACGGGCGAGCAGTACTTC
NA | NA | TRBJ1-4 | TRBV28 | CASSWSETGIRNEKLFF | TGTGCCAGCAGTTGGTCCGAAACCGGGATTCGTAATGAAAAACTGTTTTTT
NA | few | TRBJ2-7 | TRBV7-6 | CASSLAEGLYEQYF | TGTGCCAGCAGCTTAGCGGAGGGCCTCTACGAGCAGTACTTC
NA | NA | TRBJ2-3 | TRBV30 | CAWRQLGSTDTQYF | TGTGCCTGGAGACAGTTGGGTAGCACAGATACGCAGTATTTT
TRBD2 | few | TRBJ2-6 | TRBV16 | CASSRVGGSGSSGANVLTF | TGTGCCAGCAGCCGTGTTGGGGGTAGCGGGAGCTCTGGGGCCAACGTCCTGACTTTC
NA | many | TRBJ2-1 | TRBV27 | CASSLGQRFHEQFF | TGTGCCAGCAGTTTGGGGCAGCGCTTCCATGAGCAGTTCTTC
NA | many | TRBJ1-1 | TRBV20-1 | CSARDSGVTEAFF | TGCAGTGCTAGAGATTCAGGGGTCACTGAAGCTTTCTTT
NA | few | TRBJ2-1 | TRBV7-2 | CASSLARTAYNEQFF | TGTGCCAGCAGCTTAGCGCGTACAGCTTACAATGAGCAGTTCTTC
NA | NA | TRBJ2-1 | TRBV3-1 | CASSQDRVANEQFF | TGTGCCAGCAGCCAAGATCGGGTGGCCAATGAGCAGTTCTTC
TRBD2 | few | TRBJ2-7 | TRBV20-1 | CSARDRPRGYEQYF | TGCAGTGCTAGAGATCGGCCGCGGGGGTACGAGCAGTACTTC
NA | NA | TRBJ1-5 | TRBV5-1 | CASSFKGNQPQHF | TGCGCCAGCAGCTTTAAGGGGAATCAGCCCCAGCATTTT
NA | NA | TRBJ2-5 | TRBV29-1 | CSVEVRQREETQYF | TGCAGCGTTGAAGTTAGACAGAGAGAAGAGACCCAGTACTTC
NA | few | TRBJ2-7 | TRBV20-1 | CSAVLTGSTYEQYF | TGCAGTGCCGTACTTACAGGGTCCACCTACGAGCAGTACTTC
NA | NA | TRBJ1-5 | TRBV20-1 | CSARGRGRTPSNQPQHF | TGCAGTGCTAGGGGAAGGGGAAGAACTCCTAGCAATCAGCCCCAGCATTTT
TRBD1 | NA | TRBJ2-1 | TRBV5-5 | CASISGTALYNEQFF | TGTGCCAGCATATCCGGGACAGCACTATACAATGAGCAGTTCTTC
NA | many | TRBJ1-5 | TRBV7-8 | CASSLDDWGPRNQPQHF | TGTGCCAGCAGCTTAGACGACTGGGGACCTCGCAATCAGCCCCAGCATTTT
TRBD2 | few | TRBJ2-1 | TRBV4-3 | CASSQGTSGDPYNEQFF | TGCGCCAGCAGCCAGGGGACTAGCGGGGACCCCTACAATGAGCAGTTCTTC
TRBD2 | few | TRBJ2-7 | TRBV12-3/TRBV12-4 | CASRGGGPSGYSYEQYF | TGTGCCAGCAGGGGTGGAGGGCCTAGCGGGTACTCCTACGAGCAGTACTTC
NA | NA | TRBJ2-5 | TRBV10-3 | CAISAGLGETQYF | TGTGCCATCAGCGCAGGGCTTGGGGAGACCCAGTACTTC
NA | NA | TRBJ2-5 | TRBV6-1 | CASRPGSRETQYF | TGTGCCAGCAGACCCGGGAGTAGAGAGACCCAGTACTTC
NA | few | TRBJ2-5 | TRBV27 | CASSSLAVAETQYF | TGTGCCAGCAGTTCCCTGGCGGTGGCGGAGACCCAGTACTTC
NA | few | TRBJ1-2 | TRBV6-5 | CASSYGPGTSYGYTF | TGTGCCAGCAGTTACGGGCCGGGGACCTCCTATGGCTACACCTTC